This T cell receptor (beta chain) was sequenced during a study of identical twins. Study conclusions and caveats: Abundant beta clonotypes from cord blood had fewer insertions, unlike memory repertoires, which showed none. In beta out-of-frame sequences, the excess sharing between twins was weaker.

Every one of the donors was a healthy Caucasian. This clonotype has just a few counts. What it recognizes is unknown. V shed 7 bases, J shed 4 bases, and the junction held 11 bases outside the gene matches. From germline, CDR1 is MNHEY and CDR2 SMNVEV (reference sequence). The CDR3 has 17 amino acids. Template switching added a universal primer binding site, and final cDNA carried unique molecular identifiers. TCRdb ran MiXCR on the 5' RACE reads and lists one entry per CDR3 protein. In the table there are 650,000 to 800,000 distinct CDR3 sequences, 8.6% of which are singletons. The same sample was also studied in work on yellow fever vaccine responses in identical twins.

This rearrangement joins TRBV27 to TRBJ2-5, with 14 bases fitting TRBD2. The source is a woman aged 18-30 years in good health. The sequenced sample was PBMCs. CDR3 in DNA: TGTGCCAGCAAACACCGACTAGCGGGAGGGCCGGGAGAGACCCAGTACTTC. Amino acid sequence: CASKHRLAGGPGETQYF.